Below are 15 T cell receptor beta chains sequenced from a single sample in a study of chemoradiotherapy in HPV16-positive cancers. Repertoires were generated with immunoSEQ multiplex PCR, while TCRdb's copy carries only in-frame clones and drops some. Counted here are 50,000 to 55,000 clones, 90% occurring once; the ten biggest clones make up roughly 3.3%. This material consisted of blood, taken from a patient who underwent chemoradiotherapy. The receptors originated from a human donor with HPV-associated anogenital cancer.

The chain joins TRBV11-3 to TRBJ1-1, with D perhaps matching TRBD1 (5 bases). CDR1 and CDR2 (germline): SGHNT, YENEEA. V was shortened by 5 bases and J by 1 base, with 8 bases between the two germline ends. The CDR3 totals 13 residues. CDR3 sequence: CASSPRANTEAFF. In DNA form, the CDR3 reads TGTGCCAGCAGCCCCAGGGCGAACACTGAAGCTTTCTTT.

The gene calls are TRBV9 and TRBJ2-1; TRBD2 matches 11 bases. The CDR3 covers 17 residues. Germline V gives CDR1 SGDLS, CDR2 YYNGEE. V was pared by 0 bases and J by 5 bases, with 7 bases of the junction left unmatched. The CDR3 is CASSVAEGGLADNEQFF. The CDR3 DNA reads as TGTGCCAGCAGCGTAGCCGAGGGGGGACTAGCGGACAATGAGCAGTTCTTC.

The V gene is TRBV2, the J gene TRBJ2-1, with a possible D match to TRBD1 (5 bases). V dropped 5 bases and J dropped 0 bases, with 11 bases sitting between them. CDR3 size: 15 residues. CDR1 SNHLY and CDR2 FYNNEI come from the germline V gene. DNA of the CDR3: TGTGCCAGCAGTTCACGACAGACCTCCTACAATGAGCAGTTCTTC. It codes for CASSSRQTSYNEQFF.

V gene TRBV13 combines with J gene TRBJ2-1, with a tentative D call TRBD1 (6 bases). Trimming took off 1 base at V and 8 bases at J, with 18 bases between the two ends. Germline lookup yields CDR1 PRHDT and CDR2 FYEKMQ (reference sequence). This CDR3 is 16 amino acids long. The CDR3 here is CASSLVTGSSLDEQFF. CDR3 nucleotides: TGTGCCAGCAGCTTAGTTACAGGGAGTTCGCTCGATGAGCAGTTCTTC. Based on the CDR3 plus reference TRBV13 and TRBJ2-1, the full variable domain is AAGVIQSPRHLIKEKRETATLKCYPIPRHDTVYWYQQGPGQDPQFLISFYEKMQSDKGSIPDRFSAQQFSDYHSELNMSSLELGDSALYFCASSLVTGSSLDEQFFGPGTRLTVL.

This chain connects TRBV5-1 to TRBJ1-2, with 8 bases lining up with TRBD1. Trimming cost V 4 bases and J 1 base; bases outside gene matches: 6. The CDR3 totals 15 residues. CDR1 is SGHRS, CDR2 YFSETQ, per germline. This chain's CDR3 is CASSLRTGLNYGYTF. The CDR3, as DNA: TGCGCCAGCAGCCTAAGGACAGGGCTTAACTATGGCTACACCTTC.

V is TRBV6-5 and J is TRBJ1-3, with TRBD1 as a possible D gene (5 bases). This CDR3 spans 15 amino acids. V lost 2 bases and J 0 bases, leaving 8 bases between the germline ends. Germline V gene sequence: CDR1 MNHEY, CDR2 SVGAGI. The DNA of the CDR3 is TGTGCCAGCAGTTACAAGAGGGGCTCTGGAAACACCATATATTTT. Amino acid sequence: CASSYKRGSGNTIYF.

J is TRBJ2-7 and V is TRBV5-1, with D possibly being TRBD1 or TRBD2 (5 bases each). This CDR3 has 13 residues. Trimming shortened V by 10 bases and J by 4 bases, and 18 bases separated the two germline ends. Germline CDR1 reads SGHRS; CDR2 reads YFSETQ. The CDR3 DNA reads as TGCGCCGGGGGTGGTGGGGATTGGTACGAGCAGTACTTC. This gives the protein CAGGGGDWYEQYF.

The J gene is TRBJ1-1, the V gene TRBV5-1, with unresolved D. The V gene lost 0 bases and the J gene lost 1 base, with 10 bases spanning the gap. The germline gives CDR1 SGHRS, CDR2 YFSETQ. This CDR3 spans 15 amino acids. Here the CDR3 reads CASSLAAGPNTEAFF. In DNA form, the CDR3 reads TGCGCCAGCAGCTTGGCGGCAGGCCCGAACACTGAAGCTTTCTTT.

This chain connects TRBV18 to TRBJ1-1; D might be TRBD1 (6 bases). CDR3 length equals 15 residues. Trimming removed 4 bases at V and 6 bases at J, with 18 bases between. CDR1 is KGHSH, CDR2 LQKENI, per germline. CDR3 nucleotides: TGTGCCAGCTCACGCCCAACAGGGAGTGTGGCTGAAGCTTTCTTT. Translated, it gives CASSRPTGSVAEAFF.

This chain uses TRBV2 with TRBJ2-1; D is unclear. The CDR3 runs to 12 residues. The germline gives CDR1 SNHLY, CDR2 FYNNEI. Trimming removed 8 bases from V and 5 bases from J, with 10 bases in between. This CDR3 reads CASVRGNNEQFF. DNA of the CDR3: TGTGCCAGCGTACGAGGAAACAATGAGCAGTTCTTC.

The CDR3 loop reads CASSLRERANQPQHF. CDR3 coding DNA: TGTGCCAGCAGCCTCAGGGAGAGGGCAAATCAGCCCCAGCATTTT. The chain links TRBV5-6 to TRBJ1-5; D perhaps matches TRBD1 (5 bases). This CDR3 spans 15 amino acids. With 4 bases removed from V and 4 bases from J, the gap between germline ends came to 15 bases. Germline CDR1 reads SGHDT; CDR2 reads YYEEEE.

J is TRBJ2-7 and V is TRBV5-1, with a weak D call TRBD2 (5 bases). Between the trimmed V and J ends, which lost 7 bases and 5 bases, there was a span of 22 bases. From germline, CDR1 is SGHRS and CDR2 YFSETQ. CDR3 size: 15 residues. CDR3 protein: CASGPGRGSINEQYF. CDR3 sequence (DNA): TGCGCCAGCGGCCCAGGAAGAGGGTCGATAAACGAGCAGTACTTC.

V gene TRBV4-2 combines with J gene TRBJ2-1; TRBD2 matches at 8 bases. Germline V lookup: CDR1 LGHNA, CDR2 YNFKEQ. The CDR3 is 15 amino acids. V lost 1 base to trimming and J lost 3 bases; unmatched junction nucleotides: 2. This CDR3 reads CASSQGSGDYNEQFF. The CDR3 coding sequence is TGTGCCAGCAGCCAAGGTAGCGGGGACTACAATGAGCAGTTCTTC.

The chain carries TRBV4-3 and TRBJ1-6; D uncertain. Germline CDR1 reads LGHNA; CDR2 reads YSLEER. The CDR3 is 13 residues long. With 0 bases removed from V and 7 bases from J, the gap between germline ends came to 4 bases. CDR3 nucleotides: TGCGCCAGCAGCCAAGACCCCAATTCACCCCTCCACTTT. This encodes CASSQDPNSPLHF.

The chain's CDR3 is CATSLGTGGFGYTF. As DNA, the CDR3 is TGTGCCACCAGCTTGGGGACAGGGGGCTTTGGCTACACCTTC. The rearrangement links TRBV15 to TRBJ1-2; the match to TRBD1 covers 12 bases. The germline V gene encodes CDR1 LNHNV and CDR2 YYDKDF (reference sequence). V gave up 5 bases and J gave up 7 bases; unmatched junction bases: 5. CDR3 size: 14 residues.